The clone carrying this TCR beta chain was seen a single time. This entry belongs to a study of blood T cell repertoires in COVID-19. Turning to the study itself: Some COVID-19 samples were acute and others convalescent; all came from the United States, Italy and Spain. T cells, B-cell-depleted T cells, or PBMCs supplied cDNA or gDNA.

In the authors' workflow: For nucleated cells, counts were estimated from reference gene primer amplification. Using immunoSEQ multiplex PCR, the repertoire was profiled, and TCRdb retains in-frame clones only, with some absent. The V and J calls and clone size are taken from that table; D and trimming were inferred from the DNA. The data show approximately 82,000 clones, around 88% seen once. Trimming took 1 base from V and 1 from J, leaving 8 bases between them. Germline CDR1 is LNHDA and CDR2 is SQIVND (reference sequence). The CDR3 has 14 amino acids. The receptor was derived from a woman aged 60-75 years with acute or convalescent COVID-19. This sequence joins TRBV19 and TRBJ2-7, with a possible D match to TRBD1 (5 bases). Sequenced: peripheral blood. As DNA, the CDR3 is TGTGCCAGTAGTATAGGGGGCGCGTCCTACGAGCAGTACTTC. The encoded protein is CASSIGGASYEQYF.